The rows below give T cell receptor beta chains drawn from one sample of a study of T cell responses to AZD1222 COVID-19 vaccine. Method: immunoSEQ multiplex PCR; TCRdb's copy keeps in-frame clones and lacks some. The data show around 100,000 clones, 90% seen once. Material: peripheral blood, obtained on day 0 of AZD1222 vaccination. These TCRs come from an adult in good health. The CDR3 runs from the conserved cysteine through the conserved F or W. The order of the fields is clone size, J gene, V gene, D gene, CDR3 protein, CDR3 DNA. The D gene is left open where the match is weak. The size entry is marked missing in some rows and otherwise reads once, few, many or a size class.

size: NA
J: TRBJ2-7
V: TRBV27
D: NA
CDR3: CASSLARSYEQYF
DNA: TGTGCCAGCAGTTTAGCCAGGTCCTACGAGCAGTACTTC

size: NA
J: TRBJ1-5
V: TRBV27
D: NA
CDR3: CASSLLGASQPQHF
DNA: TGTGCCAGCAGTTTATTGGGGGCTAGTCAGCCCCAGCATTTT

size: NA
J: TRBJ2-7
V: TRBV5-1
D: NA
CDR3: CASSPWTGSYEQYF
DNA: TGCGCCAGCAGCCCGTGGACGGGCTCCTACGAGCAGTACTTC

size: NA
J: TRBJ1-5
V: TRBV11-2
D: NA
CDR3: CASSSPDWEPQHF
DNA: TGTGCCAGCAGCTCCCCGGACTGGGAGCCCCAGCATTTT

size: NA
J: TRBJ1-5
V: TRBV3-1/TRBV3-2
D: NA
CDR3: CASSQDMGSNQPQHF
DNA: TGTGCCAGCAGCCAAGATATGGGTAGCAATCAGCCCCAGCATTTT

size: NA
J: TRBJ1-1
V: TRBV6-5
D: NA
CDR3: CASSYGSATEAFF
DNA: TGTGCCAGCAGTTATGGGTCGGCCACTGAAGCTTTCTTT

size: NA
J: TRBJ2-3
V: TRBV7-6
D: TRBD2
CDR3: CASSSLAGSSTDTQYF
DNA: TGTGCCAGCAGCTCCCTAGCGGGGTCTAGCACAGATACGCAGTATTTT

size: once
J: TRBJ1-5
V: TRBV5-8
D: NA
CDR3: CASSGSRFRPQHF
DNA: TGTGCCAGCAGCGGCTCCCGGTTCAGGCCCCAGCATTTT

size: NA
J: TRBJ2-7
V: TRBV4-1
D: TRBD1
CDR3: CASSQGGMRGREQYF
DNA: TGCGCCAGCAGCCAAGGTGGGATGAGGGGGCGGGAGCAGTACTTC

size: NA
J: TRBJ1-5
V: TRBV19
D: NA
CDR3: CASSMGQLNQPQHF
DNA: TGTGCCAGTAGTATGGGGCAACTTAATCAGCCCCAGCATTTT

size: NA
J: TRBJ2-5
V: TRBV11-2
D: TRBD2
CDR3: CASSFSGAQETQYF
DNA: TGTGCCAGCAGCTTTAGCGGGGCACAAGAGACCCAGTACTTC

size: NA
J: TRBJ1-5
V: TRBV6-5
D: TRBD1
CDR3: CASSYSRDRDNQPQHF
DNA: TGTGCCAGCAGTTACTCTCGTGACAGGGACAATCAGCCCCAGCATTTT

size: NA
J: TRBJ1-5
V: TRBV4-1
D: NA
CDR3: CASSLTKTVDQPQHF
DNA: TGCGCCAGCAGCCTGACTAAGACGGTGGATCAGCCCCAGCATTTT

size: once
J: TRBJ2-7
V: TRBV18
D: TRBD2
CDR3: CASSQSGSTYEQYF
DNA: TGTGCCAGCTCACAAAGCGGGAGTACCTACGAGCAGTACTTC

size: NA
J: TRBJ2-4
V: TRBV18
D: TRBD1
CDR3: CASATGYGNIQYF
DNA: TGTGCCAGCGCGACAGGGTATGGAAACATTCAGTACTTC

size: NA
J: TRBJ2-5
V: TRBV12-3/TRBV12-4
D: TRBD2
CDR3: CASRSGPETQYF
DNA: TGTGCCAGCCGTAGCGGGCCGGAGACCCAGTACTTC

size: NA
J: TRBJ2-6
V: TRBV4-1
D: TRBD1
CDR3: CASSQETGGASGANVLTF
DNA: TGCGCCAGCAGCCAAGAAACAGGGGGCGCATCTGGGGCCAACGTCCTGACTTTC

size: NA
J: TRBJ2-5
V: TRBV15
D: NA
CDR3: CATSRESPGLETQYF
DNA: TGTGCCACCAGCAGAGAATCCCCAGGTCTAGAGACCCAGTACTTC

size: NA
J: TRBJ2-5
V: TRBV7-3
D: TRBD1
CDR3: CASSSRGQGIQETQYF
DNA: TGTGCCAGCAGTTCCAGGGGGCAGGGAATACAAGAGACCCAGTACTTC

size: NA
J: TRBJ1-4
V: TRBV19
D: NA
CDR3: CASSIWPSRTNEKLFF
DNA: TGTGCCAGTAGTATCTGGCCCAGTAGAACTAATGAAAAACTGTTTTTT

size: NA
J: TRBJ1-5
V: TRBV4-3
D: NA
CDR3: CASSQDLKPSNQPQHF
DNA: TGCGCCAGCAGCCAAGATCTTAAGCCGAGCAATCAGCCCCAGCATTTT

size: NA
J: TRBJ2-7
V: TRBV27
D: TRBD1
CDR3: CASSFGTGIYEQYF
DNA: TGTGCCAGCAGTTTTGGGACAGGGATTTACGAGCAGTACTTC